The clone carrying this TCR beta chain was seen a few times. An end of the junction does not agree with germline; a read error may underlie this. This specimen belongs to a study of neoadjuvant anti-PD-1 for oral cavity cancer. Time point defined: after neoadjuvant nivolumab, at surgical resection. Patients were newly diagnosed with stage II-IVA oral cavity squamous cell carcinoma without prior systemic or radiation treatment. Using immunoSEQ multiplex PCR, the repertoire was profiled, and TCRdb retains in-frame clones only, with some absent. This table holds about 25,000 clones, 27% found once. Per the germline V gene, CDR1 is ENHRY and CDR2 is SYGVKD. The CDR3 has 17 residues.

This chain uses TRBV10-3 with TRBJ2-6; a weak D match, TRBD1 (6 bases). The sample here was tumor tissue, taken after nivolumab (anti-PD-1) treatment. The clonotype comes from a person aged 40 to 85 with oral cavity squamous cell carcinoma. Written as DNA, the CDR3 is TGTGCCAGCAGTTACTGGGGGCGCGAAGTAGGGGCCAACGTCCTGACTTTC. Translating it yields CASSYWGREVGANVLTF.